This is a list of T cell receptor beta chains from one sample in a study of blood T cells in healthy people across ages. TCRdb re-analysed the 5' RACE reads in MiXCR, keeping a single row per CDR3 protein. The sample comprises approximately 600,000 distinct CDR3 sequences, around three fifths of which are singletons, and 30% to 45% rests with the top ten. What was sequenced was blood. These receptors were collected from a man in his 60s in good health. Each CDR3 is given with its conserved first and last residue. The order of the fields is J gene, D gene, clone size, V gene, CDR3 length, CDR3 DNA, CDR3 protein. The D gene is left open where the match is weak. Clone size is stated in some rows and not others, as once, few, many or a class when expanded.

TRBJ2-5	-	-	TRBV12-3/TRBV12-4	13	TGTGCCAGCACCCGGGGCAGAGGAGAGACCCAGTACTTC	CASTRGRGETQYF
TRBJ2-1	TRBD2	-	TRBV7-2	15	TGTGCCGGCAGCTTAAATGCGGGGGCCTACAATGAGCAGTTCTTC	CAGSLNAGAYNEQFF
TRBJ2-7	-	-	TRBV9	14	TGTGCCAGCAGCGTAGCTCCACAGGGCTACGAGCAGTACTTC	CASSVAPQGYEQYF
TRBJ2-3	-	-	TRBV6-5	14	TGTGCCAGCAGTTACAACATTCAGCTAGATACGCAGTATTTT	CASSYNIQLDTQYF
TRBJ2-2	-	-	TRBV5-1	15	TGCGCCAGCAGCTTGGGCGGGGCCTGGACCGGGGAGCTGTTTTTT	CASSLGGAWTGELFF
TRBJ1-1	-	-	TRBV7-9	11	TGTGCCAGCGGGGATAACACTGAAGCTTTCTTT	CASGDNTEAFF
TRBJ2-2	-	-	TRBV7-8	18	TGTGCCAGCAGCCCAACCCGGAGGGCCGGGGCAAACACCGGGGAGCTGTTTTTT	CASSPTRRAGANTGELFF
TRBJ1-2	TRBD1	-	TRBV12-3/TRBV12-4	13	TGTGCCAGCAGGGAACAGGGGGCGGAGGGCTACACCTTC	CASREQGAEGYTF
TRBJ1-5	-	-	TRBV20-1	14	TGCAGTGCTAGCCGACCGGGTGGATTTCAGCCCCAGCATTTT	CSASRPGGFQPQHF
TRBJ2-1	TRBD2	few	TRBV7-2	17	TGTGCCAGCAGCAGATGGACTAGCGGGGGTGGGAGCGATGAGCAGTTCTTC	CASSRWTSGGGSDEQFF
TRBJ2-7	-	-	TRBV20-1	16	TGCAGTGCTAGAGAGGCTAGACGGGGGAACTCCTACGAGCAGTACTTC	CSAREARRGNSYEQYF
TRBJ1-2	-	-	TRBV29-1	15	TGCAGCGTTGAAGGGGGGCAGGAGCCTCCCTATGGCTACACCTTC	CSVEGGQEPPYGYTF
TRBJ2-1	-	-	TRBV5-1	14	TGCGCCAGCAGCTTGGGACAGGACGTCAATGAGCAGTTCTTC	CASSLGQDVNEQFF
TRBJ2-1	TRBD2	-	TRBV25-1	15	TGTGCCAGCAGCACGCCCGGGACTAGACGGTATGAGCAGTTCTTC	CASSTPGTRRYEQFF
TRBJ1-5	TRBD1	-	TRBV7-2	16	TGTGCCAGCAGCCCGCCGGGGACAGGAGGCAATCAGCCCCAGCATTTT	CASSPPGTGGNQPQHF
TRBJ2-5	TRBD2	-	TRBV7-2	15	TGTGCCAGCAGCTGGAGCGGGGGGGTCCAAGAGACCCAGTACTTC	CASSWSGGVQETQYF
TRBJ2-3	-	-	TRBV10-3	13	TGTGCCATCAGTGGGACCATAGCAGATACGCAGTATTTT	CAISGTIADTQYF
TRBJ2-1	TRBD1	few	TRBV20-1	15	TGCAGTGCAAGACGGACAGGGCGAAGCCACAATGAGCAGTTCTTC	CSARRTGRSHNEQFF
TRBJ1-5	-	once	TRBV20-1	15	TGCAGTGCTAGAGAGAGGCGGGGGGTGGATCAGCCCCAGCATTTT	CSARERRGVDQPQHF
TRBJ2-1	-	-	TRBV11-2	15	TGTGCCAGCAGCTCCGGGACTCAGCTCTACAATGAGCAGTTCTTC	CASSSGTQLYNEQFF
TRBJ1-6	-	few	TRBV7-9	13	TGTGCCAGCAGCCCCGACGGAAATTCACCCCTCCACTTT	CASSPDGNSPLHF
TRBJ1-1	-	few	TRBV5-1	14	TGTGCCAGCAGTCCCAGGGACGGGAACACTGAAGCTTTCTTT	CASSPRDGNTEAFF
TRBJ1-1	-	-	TRBV5-6	14	TGTGCCAGCAGCTTGGGTGGAGGGGAGACTGAAGCTTTCTTT	CASSLGGGETEAFF
TRBJ2-5	-	-	TRBV9	16	TGTGCCAGCAGCGTAGGCGGCACGGACAGATATGAGACCCAGTACTTC	CASSVGGTDRYETQYF
TRBJ2-5	-	-	TRBV20-1	12	TGCAGTGCTAGAGGCCCGCTGGAGACCCAGTACTTC	CSARGPLETQYF
TRBJ2-5	-	-	TRBV5-1	15	TGCGCCAGCAGCCAGTTGACAGGTACCCAAGAGACCCAGTACTTC	CASSQLTGTQETQYF
TRBJ2-3	TRBD2	few	TRBV4-1	15	TGCGCCAGCAGCCAGGGCGGGGGGGACACAGATACGCAGTATTTT	CASSQGGGDTDTQYF
TRBJ1-1	-	-	TRBV5-4	15	TGTGCCAGCAGCTTGGGCACAACAGGTCCCACTGAAGCTTTCTTT	CASSLGTTGPTEAFF
TRBJ2-1	-	-	TRBV6-6	16	TGTGCCAGCAGTTACTCGAAACAGGGTAGTGACAATGAGCAGTTCTTC	CASSYSKQGSDNEQFF
TRBJ1-5	-	-	TRBV6-5	15	TGTGCCAGCAGCTCCAGGACAGAAGGCAATCAGCCCCAGCATTTT	CASSSRTEGNQPQHF
TRBJ2-7	TRBD1	-	TRBV18	14	TGTGCCAGCTCACCAACAGTACAGGGGTACGAGCAGTACTTC	CASSPTVQGYEQYF
TRBJ1-4	-	-	TRBV5-7	16	TGTGCCAGCAGCTTGAGGGATTGGGACTTCGGTGAAAAACTGTTTTTT	CASSLRDWDFGEKLFF
TRBJ2-3	TRBD2	-	TRBV2	14	TGTGCCAGCACTAGCGGGGTCACCACAGATACGCAGTATTTT	CASTSGVTTDTQYF
TRBJ2-7	-	few	TRBV6-6	15	TGTGCCAGCAGTTACTTAGTGGGGGGTCCCTACGAGCAGTACTTC	CASSYLVGGPYEQYF
TRBJ1-1	-	-	TRBV20-1	11	TGTAGCTCCTCTCCGAACACTGAAGCTTTCTTT	CSSSPNTEAFF
TRBJ1-2	-	-	TRBV5-4	13	TGTGCCAGCAGCGTCGCGGGCCCCTATGGCTACACCTTC	CASSVAGPYGYTF
TRBJ2-7	TRBD2	-	TRBV5-1	18	TGCGCCAGCAGCCCGCTACTTCGGGCTAGCGGGGGCTCCTACGAGCAGTACTTC	CASSPLLRASGGSYEQYF
TRBJ2-7	-	-	TRBV6-1	15	TGTGCCAGCAGTGAAGGGTCAGGAGGCTACTACGAGCAGTACTTC	CASSEGSGGYYEQYF
TRBJ2-5	TRBD2	-	TRBV20-1	15	TGCAGTGCTAGCCCCTCGGCTAGCGGCCAAGAGACCCAGTACTTC	CSASPSASGQETQYF
TRBJ1-1	-	few	TRBV5-1	13	TGTGCCAGCAGTTTCTGGGGGAACACTGAAGCTTTCTTT	CASSFWGNTEAFF
TRBJ2-3	-	many	TRBV11-2	15	TGTGCCAGCAGCACCTCCCGACGGAGCACAGATACGCAGTATTTT	CASSTSRRSTDTQYF